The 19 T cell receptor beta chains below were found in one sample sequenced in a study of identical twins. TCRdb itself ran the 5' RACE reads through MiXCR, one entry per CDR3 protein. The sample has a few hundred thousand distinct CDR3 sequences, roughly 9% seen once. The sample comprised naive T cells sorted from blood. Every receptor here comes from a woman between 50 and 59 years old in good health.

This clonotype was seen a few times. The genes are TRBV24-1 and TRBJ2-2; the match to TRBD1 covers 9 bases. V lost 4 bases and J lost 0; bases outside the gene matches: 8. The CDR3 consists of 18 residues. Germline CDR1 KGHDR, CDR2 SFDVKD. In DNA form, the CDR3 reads TGTGCCACCAGTGAGGGGGACAGGGTGCTCCCGAACACCGGGGAGCTGTTTTTT. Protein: CATSEGDRVLPNTGELFF.

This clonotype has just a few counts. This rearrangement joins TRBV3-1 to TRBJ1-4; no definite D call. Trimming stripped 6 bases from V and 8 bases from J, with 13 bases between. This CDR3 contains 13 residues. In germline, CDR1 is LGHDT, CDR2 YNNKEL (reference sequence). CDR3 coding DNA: TGTGCCAGCAGTCGGGTGGGCTGGGAAAAACTGTTTTTT. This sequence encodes CASSRVGWEKLFF.

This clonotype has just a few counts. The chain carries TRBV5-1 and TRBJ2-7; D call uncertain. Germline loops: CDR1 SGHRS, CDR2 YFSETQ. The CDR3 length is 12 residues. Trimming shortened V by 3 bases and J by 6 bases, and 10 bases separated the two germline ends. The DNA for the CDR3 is TGCGCCAGCAGCTCCCGTGATGGCGAGCAGTACGTC. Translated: CASSSRDGEQYV.

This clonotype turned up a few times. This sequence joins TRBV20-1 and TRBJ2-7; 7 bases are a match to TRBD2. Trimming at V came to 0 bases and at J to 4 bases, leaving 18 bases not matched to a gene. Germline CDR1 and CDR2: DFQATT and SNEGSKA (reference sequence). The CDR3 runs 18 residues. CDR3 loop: CSARDRERLGEGFYEQYF. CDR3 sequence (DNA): TGCAGTGCTAGAGATAGGGAGCGATTGGGGGAGGGCTTTTACGAGCAGTACTTC.

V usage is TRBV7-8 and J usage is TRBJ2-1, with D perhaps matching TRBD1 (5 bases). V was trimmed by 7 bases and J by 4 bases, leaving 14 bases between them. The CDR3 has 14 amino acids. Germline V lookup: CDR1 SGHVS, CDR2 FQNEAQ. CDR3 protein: CASTDTRAYNEQFF. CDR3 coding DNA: TGTGCCAGCACCGACACCAGGGCTTACAATGAGCAGTTCTTC.

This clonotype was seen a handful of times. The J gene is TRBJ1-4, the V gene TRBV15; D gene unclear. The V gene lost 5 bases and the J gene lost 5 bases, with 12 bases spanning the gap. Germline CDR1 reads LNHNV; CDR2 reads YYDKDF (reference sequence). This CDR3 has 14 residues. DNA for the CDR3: TGTGCCACCAGCCGGGCAGGCAGAAATGAAAAACTGTTTTTT. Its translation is CATSRAGRNEKLFF.

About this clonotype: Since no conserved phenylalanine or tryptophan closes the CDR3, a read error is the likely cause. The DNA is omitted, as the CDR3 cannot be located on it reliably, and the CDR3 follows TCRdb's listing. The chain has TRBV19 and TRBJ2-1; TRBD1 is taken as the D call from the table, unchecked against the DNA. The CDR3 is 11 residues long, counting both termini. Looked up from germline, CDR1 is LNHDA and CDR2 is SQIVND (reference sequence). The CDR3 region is CASSTWDRLVV.

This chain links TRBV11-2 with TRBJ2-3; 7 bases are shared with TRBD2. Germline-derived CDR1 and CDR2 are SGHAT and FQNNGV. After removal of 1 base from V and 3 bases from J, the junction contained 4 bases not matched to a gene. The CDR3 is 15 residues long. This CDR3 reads CASSLGGSVTDTQYF. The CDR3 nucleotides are TGTGCCAGCAGCTTAGGCGGGAGTGTAACAGATACGCAGTATTTT.

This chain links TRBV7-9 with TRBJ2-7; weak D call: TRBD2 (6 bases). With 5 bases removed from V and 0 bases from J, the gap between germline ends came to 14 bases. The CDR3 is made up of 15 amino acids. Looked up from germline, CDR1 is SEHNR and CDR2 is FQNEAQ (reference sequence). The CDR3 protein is CASSLGAGSSYEQYF. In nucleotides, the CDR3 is TGTGCCAGCAGCCTTGGGGCGGGAAGCTCCTACGAGCAGTACTTC.

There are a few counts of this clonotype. The CDR3 DNA reads as TGTGCCAGCAAGGGGAAGCTAGCGGGGGGAAGGCCGACAGATACGCAGTATTTT. Amino acids: CASKGKLAGGRPTDTQYF. This chain joins TRBV7-2 and TRBJ2-3; 11 bases align to TRBD2. The germline gives CDR1 SGHTA, CDR2 FQGNSA. The CDR3 has 18 residues. After removal of 7 bases from V and 3 bases from J, the junction contained 15 bases not matched to a gene. The entire variable domain, with the rest obtained from reference TRBV7-2 and TRBJ2-3, is as follows: GAGVSQSPSNKVTEKGKDVELRCDPISGHTALYWYRQSLGQGLEFLIYFQGNSAPDKSGLPSDRFSAERTGGSVSTLTIQRTQQEDSAVYLCASKGKLAGGRPTDTQYFGPGTRLTVL.

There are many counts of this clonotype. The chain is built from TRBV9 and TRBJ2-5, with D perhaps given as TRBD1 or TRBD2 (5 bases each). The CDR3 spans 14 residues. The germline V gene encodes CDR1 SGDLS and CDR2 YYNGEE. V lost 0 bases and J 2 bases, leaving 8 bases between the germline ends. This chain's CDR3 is CASSVGGVQETQYF. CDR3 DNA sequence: TGTGCCAGCAGCGTAGGAGGGGTTCAAGAGACCCAGTACTTC. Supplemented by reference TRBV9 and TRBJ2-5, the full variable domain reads DSGVTQTPKHLITATGQRVTLRCSPRSGDLSVYWYQQSLDQGLQFLIQYYNGEERAKGNILERFSAQQFPDLHSELNLSSLELGDSALYFCASSVGGVQETQYFGPGTRLLVL.

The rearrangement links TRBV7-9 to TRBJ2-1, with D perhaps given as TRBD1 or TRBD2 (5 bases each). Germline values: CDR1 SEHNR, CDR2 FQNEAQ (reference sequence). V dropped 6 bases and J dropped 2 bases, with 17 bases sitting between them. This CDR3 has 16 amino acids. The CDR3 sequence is CASSPGAGWAYNEQFF. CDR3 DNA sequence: TGTGCCAGCAGTCCCGGGGCAGGTTGGGCCTACAATGAGCAGTTCTTC.

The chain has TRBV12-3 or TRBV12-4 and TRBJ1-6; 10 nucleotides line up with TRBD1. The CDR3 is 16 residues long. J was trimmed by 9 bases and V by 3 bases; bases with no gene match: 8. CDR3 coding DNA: TGTGCCAGCAGTTTCCAGAGGGGACAGGGGACTTCACCCCTCCACTTT. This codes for CASSFQRGQGTSPLHF.

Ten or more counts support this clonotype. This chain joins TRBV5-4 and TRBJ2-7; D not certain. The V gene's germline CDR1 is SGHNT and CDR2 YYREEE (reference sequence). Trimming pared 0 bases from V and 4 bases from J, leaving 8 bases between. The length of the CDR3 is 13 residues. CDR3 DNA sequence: TGTGCCAGCAGCTTGGGGAACGATTACGAGCAGTACGTC. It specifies CASSLGNDYEQYV.

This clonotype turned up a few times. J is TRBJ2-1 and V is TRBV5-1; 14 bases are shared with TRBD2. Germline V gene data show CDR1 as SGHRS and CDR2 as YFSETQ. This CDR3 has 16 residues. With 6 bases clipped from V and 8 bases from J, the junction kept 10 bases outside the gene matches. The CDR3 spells CASTEEGTSGSHEQFF. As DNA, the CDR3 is TGCGCCAGCACCGAGGAGGGGACTAGCGGGAGCCATGAGCAGTTCTTC.

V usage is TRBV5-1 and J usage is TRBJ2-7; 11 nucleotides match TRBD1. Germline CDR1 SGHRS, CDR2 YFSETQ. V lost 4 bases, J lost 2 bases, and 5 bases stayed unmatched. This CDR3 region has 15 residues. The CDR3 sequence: CASSRTGQGAYEQYF. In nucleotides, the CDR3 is TGCGCCAGCAGCCGGACGGGACAGGGGGCCTACGAGCAGTACTTC. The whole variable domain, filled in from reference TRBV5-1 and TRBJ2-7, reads KAGVTQTPRYLIKTRGQQVTLSCSPISGHRSVSWYQQTPGQGLQFLFEYFSETQRNKGNFPGRFSGRQFSNSRSEMNVSTLELGDSALYLCASSRTGQGAYEQYFGPGTRLTVT.

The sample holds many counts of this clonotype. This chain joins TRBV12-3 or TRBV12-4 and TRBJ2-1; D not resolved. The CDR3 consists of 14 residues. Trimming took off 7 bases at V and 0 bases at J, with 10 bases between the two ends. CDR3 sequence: CASKLESSYNEQFF. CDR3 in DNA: TGTGCCAGCAAGCTGGAGAGCTCCTACAATGAGCAGTTCTTC.

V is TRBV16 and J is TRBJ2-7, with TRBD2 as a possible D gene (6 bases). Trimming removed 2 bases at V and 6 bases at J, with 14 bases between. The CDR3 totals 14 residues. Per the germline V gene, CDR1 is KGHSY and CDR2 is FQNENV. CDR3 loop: CASSQRRGTVEQYV. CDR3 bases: TGTGCCAGCAGCCAACGCCGCGGGACGGTCGAGCAGTACGTC.

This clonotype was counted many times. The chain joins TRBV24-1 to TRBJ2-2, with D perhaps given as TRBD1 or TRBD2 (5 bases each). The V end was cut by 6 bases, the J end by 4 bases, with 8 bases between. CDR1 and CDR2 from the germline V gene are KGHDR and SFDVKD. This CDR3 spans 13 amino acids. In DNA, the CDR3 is TGTGCCACCAGTCCTGGGGGCACCGGGGAGCTGTTTTTT. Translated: CATSPGGTGELFF.